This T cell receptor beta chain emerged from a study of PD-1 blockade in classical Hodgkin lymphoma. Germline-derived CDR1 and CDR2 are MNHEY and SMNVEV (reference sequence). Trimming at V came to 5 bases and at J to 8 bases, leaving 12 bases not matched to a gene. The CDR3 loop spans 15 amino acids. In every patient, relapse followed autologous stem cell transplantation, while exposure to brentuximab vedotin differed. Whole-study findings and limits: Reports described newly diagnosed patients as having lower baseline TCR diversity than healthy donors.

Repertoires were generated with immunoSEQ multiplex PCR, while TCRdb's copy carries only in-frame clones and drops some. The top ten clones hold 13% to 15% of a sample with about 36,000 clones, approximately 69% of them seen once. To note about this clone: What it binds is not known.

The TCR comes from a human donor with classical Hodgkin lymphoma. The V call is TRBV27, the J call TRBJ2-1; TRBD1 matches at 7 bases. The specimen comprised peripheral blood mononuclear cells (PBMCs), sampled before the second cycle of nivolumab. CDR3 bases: TGTGCCAGCAGTCCTCGGCCAGGGGGTGTCTATGAGCAGTTCTTC. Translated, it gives CASSPRPGGVYEQFF.